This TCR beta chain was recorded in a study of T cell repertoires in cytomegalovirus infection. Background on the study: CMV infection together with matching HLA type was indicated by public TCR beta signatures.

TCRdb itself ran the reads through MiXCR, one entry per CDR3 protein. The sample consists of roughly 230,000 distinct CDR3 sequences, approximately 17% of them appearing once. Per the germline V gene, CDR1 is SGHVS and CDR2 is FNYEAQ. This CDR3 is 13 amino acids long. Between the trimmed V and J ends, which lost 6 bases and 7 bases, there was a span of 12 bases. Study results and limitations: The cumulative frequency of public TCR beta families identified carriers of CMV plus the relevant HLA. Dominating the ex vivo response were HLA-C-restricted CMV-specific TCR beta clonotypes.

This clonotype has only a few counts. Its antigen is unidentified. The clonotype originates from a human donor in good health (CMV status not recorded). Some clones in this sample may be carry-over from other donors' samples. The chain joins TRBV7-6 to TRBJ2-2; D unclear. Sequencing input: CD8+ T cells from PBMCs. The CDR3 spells CASRFKIDGELFF. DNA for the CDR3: TGTGCCAGCAGGTTCAAAATCGACGGGGAGCTGTTTTTT.